This T cell receptor beta chain was identified in a study of early T cells in non-severe SARS-CoV-2 infection. Study-wide background: Investigators sequenced bulk RNA drawn from unsorted whole blood, and chains remained unpaired.

One entry per CDR3 protein, called by TCRdb with MiXCR from the 5' RACE reads. The table records 48,000 or so distinct CDR3 sequences, under 7.5% of them present only once. Per germline, CDR1 DFQATT and CDR2 SNEGSKA (reference sequence). V was pared by 4 bases and J by 0 bases, with 12 bases between. CDR3 length equals 15 residues. The TCR originated in an adult who was a healthcare worker with PCR-confirmed SARS-CoV-2 infection or an uninfected control (not recorded which). V is TRBV20-1 and J is TRBJ1-4; perhaps TRBD1 as D (5 bases). The sample consisted of whole blood, taken at baseline. In DNA, the CDR3 is TGCAGTGCTACCATTGACAGCGCAACTAATGAAAAACTGTTTTTT. Its translation: CSATIDSATNEKLFF.